The sequence of this TCR beta chain was determined in a study of blood T cell repertoires in COVID-19. Background on the study: The origin of the acute and convalescent COVID-19 samples was the United States, Italy and Spain. PBMCs, B-cell-depleted T cells, or T cells provided the cDNA or gDNA that made up the material.

Here immunoSEQ multiplex PCR was the method, and the copy in TCRdb shows in-frame clones only, minus some. The top ten hold about an eighth of the sample, which has more than 85,000 clones, roughly 84% seen once. V dropped 3 bases and J dropped 0 bases, with 8 bases sitting between them. CDR1 and CDR2 from the germline V gene are MDHEN and SYDVKM. This CDR3 comprises 14 residues. This clone came up once. This clonotype was sampled from a human donor in a cohort sampled during active COVID-19. The sequenced sample was peripheral blood. The chain is built from TRBV28 and TRBJ1-2; maybe TRBD1 (6 bases). In DNA form, the CDR3 reads TGTGCCAGCAGTTTGGGGGCCTCTAACTATGGCTACACCTTC. This encodes CASSLGASNYGYTF.